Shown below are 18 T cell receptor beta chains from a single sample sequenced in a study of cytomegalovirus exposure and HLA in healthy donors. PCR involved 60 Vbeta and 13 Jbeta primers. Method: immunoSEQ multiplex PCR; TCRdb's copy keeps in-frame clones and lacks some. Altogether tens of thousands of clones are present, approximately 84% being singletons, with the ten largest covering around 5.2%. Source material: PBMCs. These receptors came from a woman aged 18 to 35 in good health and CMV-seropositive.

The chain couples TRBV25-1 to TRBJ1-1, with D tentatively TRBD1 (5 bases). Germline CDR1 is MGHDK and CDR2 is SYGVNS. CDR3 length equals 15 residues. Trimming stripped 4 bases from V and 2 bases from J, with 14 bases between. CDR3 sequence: CASSGPGGANTEAFF. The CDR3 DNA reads TGTGCCAGCAGTGGGCCCGGCGGGGCCAACACTGAAGCTTTCTTT.

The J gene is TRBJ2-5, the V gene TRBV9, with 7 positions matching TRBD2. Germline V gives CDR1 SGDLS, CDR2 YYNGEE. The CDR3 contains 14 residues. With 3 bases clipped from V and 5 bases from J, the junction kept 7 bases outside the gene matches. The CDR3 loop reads CASSGVLASETQYF. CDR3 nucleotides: TGTGCCAGCAGCGGGGTACTAGCGTCGGAGACCCAGTACTTC.

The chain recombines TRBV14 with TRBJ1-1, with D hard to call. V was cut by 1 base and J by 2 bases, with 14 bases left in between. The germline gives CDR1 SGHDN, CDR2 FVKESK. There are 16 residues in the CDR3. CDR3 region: CASSQVGRGSNTEAFF. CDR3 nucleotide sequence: TGTGCCAGCAGCCAAGTTGGGCGGGGAAGCAACACTGAAGCTTTCTTT.

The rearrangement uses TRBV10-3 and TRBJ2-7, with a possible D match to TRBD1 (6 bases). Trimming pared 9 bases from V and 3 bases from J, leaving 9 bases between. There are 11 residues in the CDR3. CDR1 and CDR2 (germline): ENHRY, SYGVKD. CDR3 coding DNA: TGTGCCATACAGGACAGCTACGAGCAGTACTTC. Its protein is CAIQDSYEQYF.

The CDR3 coding sequence is TGCGCCAGCAGCTGGGGGGGACTAGCGGAATACGAGCAGTACTTC. As protein: CASSWGGLAEYEQYF. The V and J genes are TRBV5-1 and TRBJ2-7, with TRBD2 matching over 11 bases. CDR1 is SGHRS and CDR2 is YFSETQ in the germline V gene. This CDR3 has 15 amino acids. V lost 3 bases to trimming and J lost 4 bases; unmatched junction nucleotides: 6.

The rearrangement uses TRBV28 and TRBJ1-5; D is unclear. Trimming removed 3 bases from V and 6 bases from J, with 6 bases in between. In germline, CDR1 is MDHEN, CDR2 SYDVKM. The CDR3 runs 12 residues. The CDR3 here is CASSFLVQPQHF. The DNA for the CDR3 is TGTGCCAGCAGTTTTTTAGTTCAGCCCCAGCATTTT.

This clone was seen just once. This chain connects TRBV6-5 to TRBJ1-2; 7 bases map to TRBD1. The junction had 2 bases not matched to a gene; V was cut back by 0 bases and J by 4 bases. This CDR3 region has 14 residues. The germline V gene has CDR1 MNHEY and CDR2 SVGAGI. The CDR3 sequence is CASSYSAGGYGYTF. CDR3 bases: TGTGCCAGCAGTTACTCGGCAGGGGGCTATGGCTACACCTTC.

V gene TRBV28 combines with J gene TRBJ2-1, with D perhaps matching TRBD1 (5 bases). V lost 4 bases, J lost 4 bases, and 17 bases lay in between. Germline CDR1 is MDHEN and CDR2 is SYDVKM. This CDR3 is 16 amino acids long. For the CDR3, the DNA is TGTGCCAGCAGTTCCCAAGCGTTGGGGCAGTACAATGAGCAGTTCTTC. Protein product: CASSSQALGQYNEQFF.

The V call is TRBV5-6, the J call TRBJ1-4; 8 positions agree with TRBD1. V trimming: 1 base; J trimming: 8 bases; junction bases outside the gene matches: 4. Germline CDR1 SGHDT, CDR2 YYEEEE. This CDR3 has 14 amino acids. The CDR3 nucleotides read TGTGCCAGCAGCTTGACAGGGGGTGAAGAAAAACTGTTTTTT. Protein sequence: CASSLTGGEEKLFF.

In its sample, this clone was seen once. The CDR3, as DNA: TGCGCCAGCAGCTTGGAATTTACGGGGAATCGAGCTTTCTTT. It yields the protein CASSLEFTGNRAFF. V usage is TRBV5-1 and J usage is TRBJ1-1; D remains unclear. The ends were cut back, 0 bases at V and 10 bases at J, with 16 bases in the middle. Looked up from germline, CDR1 is SGHRS and CDR2 is YFSETQ. The CDR3 has 14 residues.

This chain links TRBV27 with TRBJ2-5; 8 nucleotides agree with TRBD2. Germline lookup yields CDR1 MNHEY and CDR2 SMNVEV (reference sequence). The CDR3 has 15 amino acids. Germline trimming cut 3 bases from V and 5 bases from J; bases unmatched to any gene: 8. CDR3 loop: CASSFLGGAGETQYF. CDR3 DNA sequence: TGTGCCAGCAGTTTCCTCGGGGGGGCCGGTGAGACCCAGTACTTC.

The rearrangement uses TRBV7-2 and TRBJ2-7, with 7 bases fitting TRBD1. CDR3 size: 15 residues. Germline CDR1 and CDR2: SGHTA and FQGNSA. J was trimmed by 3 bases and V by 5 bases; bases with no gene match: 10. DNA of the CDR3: TGTGCCAGCAGCCCCGGGGACAGTCTGTTCTACGAGCAGTACTTC. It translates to CASSPGDSLFYEQYF. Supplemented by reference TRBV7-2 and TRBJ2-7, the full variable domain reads GAGVSQSPSNKVTEKGKDVELRCDPISGHTALYWYRQSLGQGLEFLIYFQGNSAPDKSGLPSDRFSAERTGGSVSTLTIQRTQQEDSAVYLCASSPGDSLFYEQYFGPGTRLTVT.

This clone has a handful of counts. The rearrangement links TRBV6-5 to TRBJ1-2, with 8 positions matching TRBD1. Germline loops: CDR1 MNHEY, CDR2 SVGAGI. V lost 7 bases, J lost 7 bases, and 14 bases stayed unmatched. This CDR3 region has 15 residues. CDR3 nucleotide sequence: TGTGCCAGCAAACTCAAGGACAGGGAACTTGCTGGCTACACCTTC. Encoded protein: CASKLKDRELAGYTF.

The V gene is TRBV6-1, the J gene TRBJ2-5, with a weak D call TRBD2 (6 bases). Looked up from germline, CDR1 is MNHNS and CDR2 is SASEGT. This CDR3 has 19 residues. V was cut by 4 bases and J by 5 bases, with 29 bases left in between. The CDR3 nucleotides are TGTGCCAGCAGTGCCGCCCCCTCCCGACGGAGGGCCCTAGGGGAGACCCAGTACTTC. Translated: CASSAAPSRRRALGETQYF.

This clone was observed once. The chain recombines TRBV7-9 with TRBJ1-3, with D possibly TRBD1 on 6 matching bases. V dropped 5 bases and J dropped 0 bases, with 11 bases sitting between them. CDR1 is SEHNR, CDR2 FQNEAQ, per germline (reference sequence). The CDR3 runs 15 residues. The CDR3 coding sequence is TGTGCCAGCAGCCTGTGGACAGCCTCTGGAAACACCATATATTTT. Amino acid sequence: CASSLWTASGNTIYF.

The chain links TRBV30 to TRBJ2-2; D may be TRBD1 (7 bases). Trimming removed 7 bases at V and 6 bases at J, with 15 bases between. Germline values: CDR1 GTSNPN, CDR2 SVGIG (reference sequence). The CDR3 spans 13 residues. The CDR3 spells CALAQGEAGELFF. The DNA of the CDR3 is TGTGCCTTAGCGCAGGGGGAGGCCGGGGAGCTGTTTTTT.

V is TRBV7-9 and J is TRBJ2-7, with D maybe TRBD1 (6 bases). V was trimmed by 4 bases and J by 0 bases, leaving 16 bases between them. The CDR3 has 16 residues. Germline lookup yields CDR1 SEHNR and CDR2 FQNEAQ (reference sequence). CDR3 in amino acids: CASSSTWGRSSYEQYF. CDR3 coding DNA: TGTGCCAGCAGCTCAACATGGGGGCGTAGCTCCTACGAGCAGTACTTC.

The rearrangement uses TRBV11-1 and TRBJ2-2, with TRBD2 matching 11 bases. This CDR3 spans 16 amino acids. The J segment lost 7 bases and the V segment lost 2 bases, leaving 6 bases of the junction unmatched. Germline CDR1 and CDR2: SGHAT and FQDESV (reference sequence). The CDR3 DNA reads TGTGCCAGCAGCTTAACTAGCGGGAGTTGGGTCGGGGAGCTGTTTTTT. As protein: CASSLTSGSWVGELFF.